A single T cell receptor (beta chain) is shown here with its context. Its antigen is as yet unknown. The record originates from a study of cytomegalovirus exposure and HLA in healthy donors. CDR3 length equals 14 residues. Germline V gives CDR1 KGHSH, CDR2 LQKENI. J lost 13 bases, V lost 3 bases, and 12 bases had no gene match. The PCR was carried out with 60 Vbeta primers and 13 Jbeta primers. As processed by the authors: As a later analysis found, there were 70 million to 90 million unique TCR beta chains, of which roughly 11 million were shared. This table comes from immunoSEQ multiplex PCR, and its TCRdb copy is limited to in-frame clones, with some not included. The DNA was the basis for D and trimming; V, J and clone size are from that table. The top ten hold 1.3% to 1.5% of the sample, which has 170,000 or so clones, 60% to 80% seen once. Study-wide results and caveats: Researchers reported in a later analysis that a missense DCLRE1C variant was tied to TCR beta V- and J-gene trimming.

Sequenced input: PBMCs. This TCR was recovered from a woman aged 25 to 45 in good health and CMV-seronegative. This chain connects TRBV18 to TRBJ1-5, with TRBD1 matching 7 bases. CDR3 sequence: CASSPADRVGDQHF. CDR3 in DNA: TGTGCCAGCTCACCCGCTGACAGGGTCGGGGATCAGCATTTT.